This entry describes one T cell receptor beta chain. Germline V gene sequence: CDR1 SGHNT, CDR2 YENEEA. V was trimmed by 3 bases and J by 0 bases, leaving 9 bases between them. The CDR3 is 14 amino acids. These data are taken from a study of blood T cell repertoires in COVID-19. The method was immunoSEQ multiplex PCR; TCRdb's version includes in-frame clones alone and lacks a portion of them. This sample has 250,000 to 300,000 clones; roughly 80% occur once, and the top ten carry over 4%. This rearrangement joins TRBV11-3 to TRBJ2-7; perhaps TRBD1 as D (5 bases). Sequenced sample: PBMCs or T cells enriched from blood (not recorded which). The sequence came from a man in his forties who had been exposed to COVID-19. The CDR3 DNA follows: TGTGCCAGCAGCTTGAGGCAGGGCTCCTACGAGCAGTACTTC. Encoded protein: CASSLRQGSYEQYF. Full variable domain (rest looked up from reference TRBV11-3 and TRBJ2-7): EAGVVQSPRYKIIEKKQPVAFWCNPISGHNTLYWYLQNLGQGPELLIRYENEEAVDDSQLPKDRFSAERLKGVDSTLKIQPAELGDSAVYLCASSLRQGSYEQYFGPGTRLTVT.